Below, 13 T cell receptor beta chains from the same sample are listed, as sequenced in a study of cytomegalovirus exposure and HLA in healthy donors. The PCR contained 60 Vbeta and 13 Jbeta primers. Generated by immunoSEQ multiplex PCR, the TCRdb table keeps only in-frame clones and is missing some. The data show approximately 97,000 clones, with 70% to 80% seen just once and roughly 3.5% held by the top ten. Material for sequencing was PBMCs. All receptors derive from a male donor in good health and CMV-seropositive.

The chain joins TRBV2 to TRBJ2-7; 10 bases fit TRBD1. This CDR3 region has 16 residues. CDR1 is SNHLY and CDR2 is FYNNEI in the germline V gene. The J segment lost 3 bases and the V segment lost 3 bases, leaving 8 bases of the junction unmatched. The CDR3 region is CASSDGWDRGGYEQYF. Here the CDR3 DNA reads TGTGCCAGCAGTGATGGTTGGGACAGGGGTGGCTACGAGCAGTACTTC.

J is TRBJ2-1 and V is TRBV27; 8 positions agree with TRBD1. CDR1 MNHEY and CDR2 SMNVEV come from the germline V gene (reference sequence). This CDR3 has 14 residues. Losses at the gene ends were 8 bases for V and 8 bases for J; bases not matched to a gene: 11. CDR3 bases: TGTGCCAGCTCCCGAAGGACAGGGATCGATGAGCAGTTCTTC. It encodes CASSRRTGIDEQFF.

The V call is TRBV18, the J call TRBJ2-1, with TRBD2 matching 10 bases. Unmatched junction bases numbered 3, after V lost 0 bases and J lost 13 bases. The length of the CDR3 is 13 residues. Per germline, CDR1 KGHSH and CDR2 LQKENI. CDR3 in amino acids: CASSPPSGGSQFF. Written as DNA, the CDR3 is TGTGCCAGCTCACCACCTAGCGGGGGGTCCCAGTTCTTC.

The chain recombines TRBV5-1 with TRBJ2-6; D is perhaps TRBD1 (5 bases). CDR3 length equals 18 residues. CDR1 and CDR2 (germline): SGHRS, YFSETQ. V was cut by 1 base and J by 1 base, with 15 bases left in between. CDR3: CASSLQGDHRSGANVLTF. CDR3 sequence (DNA): TGCGCCAGCAGCTTGCAAGGGGATCATAGGTCTGGGGCCAACGTCCTGACTTTC.

This clone was picked up a small number of times. The V gene is TRBV6-1, the J gene TRBJ1-1; 8 positions agree with TRBD1. V was pared by 4 bases and J by 1 base, with 8 bases of the junction left unmatched. CDR1 is MNHNS, CDR2 SASEGT, per germline. CDR3 length: 16 amino acids. The CDR3 DNA follows: TGTGCCAGCAGTGCGACAGGGGCCGGCCAGAACACTGAAGCTTTCTTT. Residues: CASSATGAGQNTEAFF.

The J gene is TRBJ1-1, the V gene TRBV29-1; weak D call: TRBD1 (5 bases). Germline V lookup: CDR1 SQVTM, CDR2 ANQGSEA. This CDR3 is 13 amino acids long. V was clipped by 7 bases and J by 4 bases, with 16 bases between them. In DNA, the CDR3 is TGCAGCGGGTCTCACAGGCAGGGCACTGAAGCTTTCTTT. It yields the protein CSGSHRQGTEAFF. The variable domain in full, with the rest retrieved from reference TRBV29-1 and TRBJ1-1, is SAVISQKPSRDICQRGTSLTIQCQVDSQVTMMFWYRQQPGQSLTLIATANQGSEATYESGFVIDKFPISRPNLTFSTLTVSNMSPEDSSIYLCSGSHRQGTEAFFGQGTRLTVV.

The CDR3 region is CATSPGDQPQHF. The CDR3 bases are TGTGCCACCAGCCCAGGGGATCAGCCCCAGCATTTT. This sequence joins TRBV15 and TRBJ1-5, with D possibly being TRBD1 (6 bases). The CDR3 length is 12 residues. Germline lookup yields CDR1 LNHNV and CDR2 YYDKDF (reference sequence). V shed 5 bases and J shed 5 bases, with 7 bases lying between them. The variable domain in full, completed from reference TRBV15 and TRBJ1-5, reads DAMVIQNPRYQVTQFGKPVTLSCSQTLNHNVMYWYQQKSSQAPKLLFHYYDKDFNNEADTPDNFQSRRPNTSFCFLDIRSPGLGDTAMYLCATSPGDQPQHFGDGTRLSIL.

The rearrangement joins TRBV4-1 to TRBJ2-7; 14 nucleotides align to TRBD2. V lost 4 bases, J lost 0 bases, and 8 bases stayed unmatched. Per the germline V gene, CDR1 is MGHRA and CDR2 is YSYEKL. The CDR3 has 18 residues. The CDR3 loop reads CASSRTGLAGVYSYEQYF. DNA for the CDR3: TGCGCCAGCAGCCGCACGGGACTAGCGGGGGTTTACTCCTACGAGCAGTACTTC.

The CDR3 reads CASSLAVAGPYEQYF. The CDR3 DNA follows: TGTGCCAGCAGTTTAGCGGTAGCGGGGCCGTACGAGCAGTACTTC. The chain is built from TRBV27 and TRBJ2-7; TRBD2 matches at 8 bases. Germline CDR1 MNHEY, CDR2 SMNVEV (reference sequence). Trimming cost V 2 bases and J 4 bases; bases outside gene matches: 7. This CDR3 has 15 residues.

This clone occurred a few times. The V gene is TRBV5-6, the J gene TRBJ2-7; D not certain. This CDR3 is 11 amino acids long. Trimming took 1 base from V and 6 from J, leaving 5 bases between them. From germline, CDR1 is SGHDT and CDR2 YYEEEE. CDR3 loop: CASSLRSEQYF. In DNA, the CDR3 is TGTGCCAGCAGCTTGCGGTCCGAGCAGTACTTC.

This sequence joins TRBV5-4 and TRBJ2-3; 15 bases agree with TRBD2. This CDR3 is built from 17 residues. V gave up 3 bases and J gave up 2 bases; unmatched junction bases: 4. Germline V lookup: CDR1 SGHNT, CDR2 YYREEE (reference sequence). The CDR3 is CASSSGLAGGTTDTQYF. The CDR3 nucleotides read TGTGCCAGCAGCTCTGGACTAGCGGGGGGGACCACAGATACGCAGTATTTT.

This chain uses TRBV30 with TRBJ2-1; TRBD1 is a possible D gene (5 bases). CDR3 size: 16 residues. Deletions cut 0 bases from V and 0 bases from J, with 12 bases between. CDR1 is GTSNPN, CDR2 SVGIG, per germline (reference sequence). The CDR3 coding sequence is TGTGCCTGGAGTGTATCAGGGCTGAGCTCCTACAATGAGCAGTTCTTC. It specifies CAWSVSGLSSYNEQFF.

The V and J genes are TRBV5-6 and TRBJ1-5, with TRBD1 matching 7 bases. The J segment lost 4 bases and the V segment lost 4 bases, leaving 5 bases of the junction unmatched. CDR1 SGHDT and CDR2 YYEEEE come from the germline V gene. There are 14 residues in the CDR3. This chain's CDR3 is CASSAQGRNQPQHF. The CDR3 coding sequence is TGTGCCAGCAGCGCACAGGGGCGGAATCAGCCCCAGCATTTT.